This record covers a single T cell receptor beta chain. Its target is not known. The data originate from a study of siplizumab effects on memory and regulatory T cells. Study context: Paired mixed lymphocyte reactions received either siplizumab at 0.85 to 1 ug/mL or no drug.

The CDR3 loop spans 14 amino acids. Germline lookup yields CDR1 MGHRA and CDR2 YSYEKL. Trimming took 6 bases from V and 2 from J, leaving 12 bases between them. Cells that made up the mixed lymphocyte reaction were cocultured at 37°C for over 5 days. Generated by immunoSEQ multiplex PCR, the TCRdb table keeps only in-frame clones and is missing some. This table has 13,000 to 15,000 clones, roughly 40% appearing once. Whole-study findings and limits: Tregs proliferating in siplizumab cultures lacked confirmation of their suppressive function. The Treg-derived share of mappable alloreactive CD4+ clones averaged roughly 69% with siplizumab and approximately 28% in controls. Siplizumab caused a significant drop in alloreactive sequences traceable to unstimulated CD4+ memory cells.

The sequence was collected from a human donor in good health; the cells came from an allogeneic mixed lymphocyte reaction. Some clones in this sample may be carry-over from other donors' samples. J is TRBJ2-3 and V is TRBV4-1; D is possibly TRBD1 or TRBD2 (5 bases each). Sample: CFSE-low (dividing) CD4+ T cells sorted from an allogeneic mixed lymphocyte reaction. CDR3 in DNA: TGCGCCAGCAGAAGGGACGGACCCACAGATACGCAGTATTTT. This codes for CASRRDGPTDTQYF.